One and the same sample provided the 27 T cell receptor beta chains below, sequenced in a study of shared clonotypes between healthy human individuals. Clones were read by immunoSEQ multiplex PCR, and TCRdb kept only the in-frame ones, dropping some. Altogether roughly 2,500,000 clones are present, approximately 93% being singletons, with the ten largest covering roughly 0.36%. The sequencing sample was made of naive CD4+ T cells from PBMCs. Documented subset: CD45RA+ positively selected. The origin of the receptors is a young man in good health. Some clones in this sample may be carry-over from other donors' samples.

The rearrangement uses TRBV9 and TRBJ1-2; TRBD1 agrees at 9 bases. V lost 3 bases and J lost 7; bases outside the gene matches: 7. Germline V gives CDR1 SGDLS, CDR2 YYNGEE. This CDR3 comprises 14 residues. The CDR3, as DNA: TGTGCCAGCAGCGCACGGACAGGGGCGAGTGGCTACACCTTC. This gives the protein CASSARTGASGYTF. Looking up the rest from reference TRBV9 and TRBJ1-2 gives the full variable domain: DSGVTQTPKHLITATGQRVTLRCSPRSGDLSVYWYQQSLDQGLQFLIQYYNGEERAKGNILERFSAQQFPDLHSELNLSSLELGDSALYFCASSARTGASGYTFGSGTRLTVV.

This chain uses TRBV5-8 with TRBJ1-1; perhaps TRBD1 as D (6 bases). This CDR3 comprises 15 residues. Germline V gene data show CDR1 as SGHTS and CDR2 as YDEGEE. This chain's CDR3 is CADKAGTNMNTEAFF. DNA for the CDR3: TGTGCAGATAAGGCAGGGACAAACATGAACACTGAAGCTTTCTTT.

This chain uses TRBV6-6 with TRBJ2-7; D is possibly TRBD1 (6 bases). Germline V gene lookup returns CDR1 MNHNY and CDR2 SVGAGI (reference sequence). The CDR3 extends over 16 amino acids. Trimming took off 0 bases at V and 7 bases at J, with 19 bases between the two ends. The CDR3 nucleotides are TGTGCCAGCAGTTACTCGAAGGGGGTGAGTCCCCCTGAGCAGTACTTC. The encoded protein is CASSYSKGVSPPEQYF.

The chain couples TRBV5-6 to TRBJ1-1; D is possibly TRBD1 (6 bases). This CDR3 contains 17 residues. V lost 1 base and J 0 bases, leaving 16 bases between the germline ends. Germline values: CDR1 SGHDT, CDR2 YYEEEE. The DNA for the CDR3 is TGTGCCAGCAGCTTGCTGACAGGAGCTTCCATGAACACTGAAGCTTTCTTT. Residues: CASSLLTGASMNTEAFF.

V is TRBV28 and J is TRBJ2-1; a weak D match, TRBD1 (5 bases). In germline, CDR1 is MDHEN, CDR2 SYDVKM. Deletions cut 5 bases from V and 5 bases from J, with 10 bases between. CDR3 length equals 13 residues. The chain's CDR3 is CASSAYRNNEQFF. CDR3 nucleotide sequence: TGTGCCAGCAGTGCGTACAGGAACAATGAGCAGTTCTTC.

The chain carries TRBV6-5 and TRBJ2-1, with 7 bases identical to TRBD1. CDR3 length: 14 residues. Germline-derived CDR1 and CDR2 are MNHEY and SVGAGI. V lost 4 bases, J lost 10 bases, and 10 bases stayed unmatched. In DNA, the CDR3 is TGTGCCAGCAGTTCCCCTCGAGGGGGCACGGAGCAGTTCTTC. As protein: CASSSPRGGTEQFF.

The chain employs TRBV4-1 and TRBJ1-1; D may be TRBD1 (5 bases). The CDR3 loop spans 13 amino acids. V dropped 4 bases and J dropped 0 bases, with 6 bases sitting between them. CDR1 and CDR2 from the germline V gene are MGHRA and YSYEKL. DNA for the CDR3: TGCGCCAGCAGCCGACAGATGAACACTGAAGCTTTCTTT. Translation gives CASSRQMNTEAFF.

Remarks on this clone: Additional DNA sequences in this sample encode the identical CDR3. The chain employs TRBV28 and TRBJ2-2, with 10 positions matching TRBD2. Losses at the gene ends were 5 bases for V and 1 base for J; bases not matched to a gene: 4. Germline CDR1 MDHEN, CDR2 SYDVKM. This CDR3 spans 16 amino acids. CDR3 loop: CASSLIAGGNTGELFF. The CDR3 region has the DNA TGTGCCAGCAGTCTTATAGCGGGAGGGAACACCGGGGAGCTGTTTTTT.

The chain recombines TRBV7-2 with TRBJ2-1; 11 bases line up with TRBD2. The V gene end was trimmed by 0 bases and the J gene end by 15 bases; junction bases not matched to a gene: 7. CDR1 is SGHTA, CDR2 FQGNSA, per germline. The CDR3 covers 14 residues. The CDR3 region is CASSLAASGRFRFF. Written as DNA, the CDR3 is TGTGCCAGCAGCTTAGCGGCTAGCGGGAGGTTTAGGTTCTTC.

The V and J genes are TRBV6-1 and TRBJ1-5; no reliable D call. Germline CDR1 and CDR2: MNHNS and SASEGT. V lost 5 bases to trimming and J lost 4 bases, with 9 bases between them. This CDR3 contains 13 residues. Here the CDR3 DNA reads TGTGCCAGCAGTCCTTCGGGGAATCAGCCCCAGCATTTT. Protein sequence: CASSPSGNQPQHF.

This chain links TRBV28 with TRBJ1-4; D perhaps matches TRBD1 (6 bases). The CDR3 has 12 amino acids. Germline values: CDR1 MDHEN, CDR2 SYDVKM. Between the trimmed V and J ends, which lost 11 bases and 4 bases, there was a span of 11 bases. CDR3 protein: CASGGLNEKLFF. The CDR3 coding sequence is TGTGCCTCCGGGGGGCTTAATGAAAAACTGTTTTTT.

About this clone: The identical CDR3 is also encoded by other nucleotide sequences in the sample. The rearrangement uses TRBV7-2 and TRBJ2-7; D remains ambiguous. V lost 1 base, J lost 3 bases, and 10 bases lay in between. CDR1 and CDR2 from the germline V gene are SGHTA and FQGNSA. The CDR3 covers 14 residues. The CDR3 DNA follows: TGTGCCAGCAGCTTAGGACAAGGATTCTACGAGCAGTACTTC. Protein product: CASSLGQGFYEQYF.

In its sample, this clone was seen a few times. This sequence joins TRBV30 and TRBJ1-4; D is ambiguous. The CDR3 contains 14 residues. V was shortened by 0 bases and J by 8 bases, with 13 bases between the two germline ends. Germline CDR1 is GTSNPN and CDR2 is SVGIG (reference sequence). The CDR3 region has the DNA TGTGCCTGGAGTGTGGGGTCTTCGGGGGAAAAACTGTTTTTT. It codes for CAWSVGSSGEKLFF.

Notes on this clone: Other DNA sequences within the sample encode an identical CDR3. This chain links TRBV7-2 with TRBJ2-7; TRBD1 agrees at 9 bases. The germline V gene encodes CDR1 SGHTA and CDR2 FQGNSA. V dropped 1 base and J dropped 1; count of bases not matched to a gene: 2. The CDR3 extends over 15 amino acids. CDR3 coding DNA: TGTGCCAGCAGCTTAGTGGGACAGGGTTCCTACGAGCAGTACTTC. It is translated as CASSLVGQGSYEQYF.

The chain links TRBV28 to TRBJ2-7, with TRBD2 matching over 13 bases. The V gene end was trimmed by 6 bases and the J gene end by 3 bases; junction bases not matched to a gene: 5. The CDR3 contains 15 residues. Germline CDR1 reads MDHEN; CDR2 reads SYDVKM. The CDR3 DNA sequence: TGTGCCAGCAGAACACTAGCGGGAGGGAGCTACGAGCAGTACTTC. Translating it yields CASRTLAGGSYEQYF. Together with reference TRBV28 and TRBJ2-7, the CDR3 gives the full variable domain: DVKVTQSSRYLVKRTGEKVFLECVQDMDHENMFWYRQDPGLGLRLIYFSYDVKMKEKGDIPEGYSVSREKKERFSLILESASTNQTSMYLCASRTLAGGSYEQYFGPGTRLTVT.

The chain employs TRBV28 and TRBJ2-3, with D perhaps matching TRBD1 (5 bases). V was trimmed by 8 bases and J by 3 bases, leaving 12 bases between them. This CDR3 spans 13 amino acids. Germline CDR1 is MDHEN and CDR2 is SYDVKM. CDR3 bases: TGTGCCAGCCTTGGACACGGGACAGATACGCAGTATTTT. It specifies CASLGHGTDTQYF.

CDR3 in amino acids: CASSVGVGTTGELFF. Here the CDR3 DNA reads TGTGCCAGCAGTGTGGGGGTGGGCACGACCGGGGAGCTGTTTTTT. The rearrangement joins TRBV2 to TRBJ2-2; perhaps D is TRBD1 or TRBD2 (5 bases each). The germline V gene encodes CDR1 SNHLY and CDR2 FYNNEI. With 4 bases removed from V and 5 bases from J, the gap between germline ends came to 14 bases. The CDR3 length is 15 residues.

This chain connects TRBV7-2 to TRBJ2-1; D is ambiguous. V dropped 3 bases and J dropped 2 bases, with 14 bases sitting between them. CDR1 and CDR2 from the germline V gene are SGHTA and FQGNSA. The CDR3 is 16 amino acids. Here the CDR3 reads CASSFPGLLPYNEQFF. In DNA, the CDR3 is TGTGCCAGCAGCTTCCCCGGCCTATTACCCTACAATGAGCAGTTCTTC.

This clone was seen only a few times. The chain uses TRBV6-1 and TRBJ1-5, with 9 bases lining up with TRBD1. Trimming took 4 bases from V and 5 from J; bases not matched to a gene: 0. CDR1 and CDR2 from the germline V gene are MNHNS and SASEGT. This CDR3 has 13 residues. The CDR3 DNA is TGTGCCAGCAGTGGGACAGGGGATCAGCCCCAGCATTTT. This codes for CASSGTGDQPQHF.

The genes are TRBV27 and TRBJ1-2, with D tentatively TRBD1 (5 bases). This CDR3 is 15 amino acids long. V lost 5 bases and J lost 1, with 14 bases in between. Germline V gene sequence: CDR1 MNHEY, CDR2 SMNVEV (reference sequence). CDR3 region: CASSPSRRGNYGYTF. In DNA form, the CDR3 reads TGTGCCAGCAGTCCATCAAGGAGGGGTAACTATGGCTACACCTTC.

This chain connects TRBV5-1 to TRBJ2-5; D is uncertain. The V gene lost 0 bases and the J gene lost 5 bases, with 5 bases spanning the gap. This CDR3 is built from 12 residues. The germline V gene encodes CDR1 SGHRS and CDR2 YFSETQ. The CDR3 nucleotides read TGCGCCAGCAGCTTGGAGACGGAGACCCAGTACTTC. Amino acid sequence: CASSLETETQYF.

V and J are TRBV19 and TRBJ2-1; TRBD1 agrees at 7 bases. The germline CDR1 and CDR2 sequences are LNHDA and SQIVND (reference sequence). The V segment lost 6 bases and the J segment 0 bases; nucleotides outside the gene matches: 5. The CDR3 has 15 residues. In DNA, the CDR3 is TGTGCCAGTAGGAAAGGACAGGTCTCCTACAATGAGCAGTTCTTC. Its protein is CASRKGQVSYNEQFF.

The J gene is TRBJ2-2, the V gene TRBV5-4; 7 positions agree with TRBD1. The CDR3 has 15 amino acids. V shed 4 bases and J 3 bases; nucleotides not matched to a gene: 6. Germline V lookup: CDR1 SGHNT, CDR2 YYREEE (reference sequence). This CDR3 is CASSGTARDTGELFF. CDR3 in DNA: TGTGCCAGCAGCGGGACAGCCCGTGACACCGGGGAGCTGTTTTTT.

As to this clone: The same CDR3 arises from other DNA sequences in this sample as well. The chain recombines TRBV6-5 with TRBJ2-6; D remains unclear. The CDR3 is 16 amino acids. The V end lost 4 bases, the J end lost 0 bases, and 10 bases lay between the germline ends. Germline CDR1 is MNHEY and CDR2 is SVGAGI. In nucleotides, the CDR3 is TGTGCCAGCAGTTCATCTCGTAGCTCTGGGGCCAACGTCCTGACTTTC. As protein: CASSSSRSSGANVLTF.

This rearrangement joins TRBV19 to TRBJ2-7; a possible D gene is TRBD1 (5 bases). Per germline, CDR1 LNHDA and CDR2 SQIVND (reference sequence). V dropped 3 bases and J dropped 8 bases, with 14 bases sitting between them. The length of the CDR3 is 13 residues. The CDR3, as DNA: TGTGCCAGTAGTATTCCAGGGTCCCCACAGCAGTACTTC. Translating gives CASSIPGSPQQYF.

V gene TRBV19 combines with J gene TRBJ1-5; D may be TRBD1 (5 bases). In germline, CDR1 is LNHDA, CDR2 SQIVND (reference sequence). This CDR3 contains 16 residues. V gave up 3 bases and J gave up 0 bases, with 12 bases separating them. This CDR3 reads CASSIGGGYSNQPQHF. CDR3 DNA sequence: TGTGCCAGTAGTATTGGGGGGGGTTATAGCAATCAGCCCCAGCATTTT.

The chain is built from TRBV30 and TRBJ2-3; perhaps D is TRBD1 or TRBD2 (5 bases each). CDR3 length: 13 residues. The V gene lost 4 bases and the J gene lost 7 bases, with 15 bases spanning the gap. Germline CDR1 is GTSNPN and CDR2 is SVGIG (reference sequence). The CDR3 sequence: CAWKRGGFNTQYF. The CDR3 DNA sequence: TGTGCCTGGAAGAGGGGCGGATTCAATACGCAGTATTTT. Variable domain in full (rest from reference TRBV30 and TRBJ2-3): SQTIHQWPATLVQPVGSPLSLECTVEGTSNPNLYWYRQAAGRGLQLLFYSVGIGQISSEVPQNLSASRPQDRQFILSSKKLLLSDSGFYLCAWKRGGFNTQYFGPGTRLTVL.